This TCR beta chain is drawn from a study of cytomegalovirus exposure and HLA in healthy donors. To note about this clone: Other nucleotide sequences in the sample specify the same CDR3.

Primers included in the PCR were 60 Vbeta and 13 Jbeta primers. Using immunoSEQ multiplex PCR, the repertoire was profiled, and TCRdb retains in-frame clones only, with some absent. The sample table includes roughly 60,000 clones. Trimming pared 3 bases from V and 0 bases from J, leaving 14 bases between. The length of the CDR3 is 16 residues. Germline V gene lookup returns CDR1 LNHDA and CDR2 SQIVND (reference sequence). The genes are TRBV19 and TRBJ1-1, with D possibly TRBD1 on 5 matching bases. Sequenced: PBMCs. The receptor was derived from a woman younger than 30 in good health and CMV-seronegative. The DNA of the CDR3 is TGTGCCAGTAGTATTCTCGACAGCTCAATGAACACTGAAGCTTTCTTT. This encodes CASSILDSSMNTEAFF. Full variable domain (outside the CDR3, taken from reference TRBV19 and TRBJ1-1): DGGITQSPKYLFRKEGQNVTLSCEQNLNHDAMYWYRQDPGQGLRLIYYSQIVNDFQKGDIAEGYSVSREKKESFPLTVTSAQKNPTAFYLCASSILDSSMNTEAFFGQGTRLTVV.